The clone carrying this T cell receptor (beta chain) was counted only a few times. Antigen specificity is unknown. V was shortened by 3 bases and J by 1 base, with 15 bases between the two germline ends. Germline lookup yields CDR1 LNHNV and CDR2 YYDKDF (reference sequence). The CDR3 loop spans 16 amino acids. This entry comes from a study of T cell responses to AZD1222 COVID-19 vaccine. Findings and caveats of the study: The donors showed a predominance of white British ancestry and of females, with possible underestimation of clonal diversity. Unmutated regions of variants are reportedly targeted by nearly half of spike-specific TCRs.

The method was immunoSEQ multiplex PCR; TCRdb's version includes in-frame clones alone and lacks a portion of them. The sample contains tens of thousands of clones, 70% to 90% of which appear only once. Source: peripheral blood, taken 28 days after the second AZD1222 dose. The receptor was derived from an adult who received the AZD1222 COVID-19 vaccine. The chain combines TRBV15 with TRBJ1-1; the D gene is possibly TRBD1 (5 bases). The chain's CDR3 is CATSSPNTDRNTEAFF. The CDR3 DNA reads TGTGCCACCAGCAGTCCAAATACCGACAGGAACACTGAAGCTTTCTTT.